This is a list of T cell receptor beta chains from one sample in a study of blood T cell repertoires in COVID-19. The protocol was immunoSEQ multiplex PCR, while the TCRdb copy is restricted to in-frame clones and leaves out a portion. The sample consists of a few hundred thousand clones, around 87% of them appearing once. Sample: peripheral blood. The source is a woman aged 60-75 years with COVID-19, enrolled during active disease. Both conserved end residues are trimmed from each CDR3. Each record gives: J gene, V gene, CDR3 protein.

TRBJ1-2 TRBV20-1 SAPQGYGYT
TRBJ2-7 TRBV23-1 ASRPRLLTSYEQY
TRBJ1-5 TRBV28 ASSFGLRRQGSASNQPQH
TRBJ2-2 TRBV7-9 ASSPPGLAGVTGELF
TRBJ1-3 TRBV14 ASSPRGRGTGNTIY
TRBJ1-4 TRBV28 ASSVTGTPNEKLF
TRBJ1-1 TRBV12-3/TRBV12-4 ASSTKIRGEAF
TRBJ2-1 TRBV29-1 SHLPGLAGDEQF
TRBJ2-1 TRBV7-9 ASSYSGTRSYNEQF
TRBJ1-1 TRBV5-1 ASSSGSVHYTEAF
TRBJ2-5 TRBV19 ASSSPGQETQY
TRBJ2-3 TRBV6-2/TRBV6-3 ASSRTSGSTDTQY
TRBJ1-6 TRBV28 ATKVLGHGFPLH
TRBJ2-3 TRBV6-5 ASSTGGSTDTQY
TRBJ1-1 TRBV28 ASSFSPGMGLGAF
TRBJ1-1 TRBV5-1 ASSWTGRVAEAF
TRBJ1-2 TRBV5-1 ASSLDSLPGGPSLFGGYT
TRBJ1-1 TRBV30 AWSVKVGGNTEAF
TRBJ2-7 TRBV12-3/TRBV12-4 ASSSDRYEQY
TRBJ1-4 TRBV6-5 ASSYQGQGRGKLF
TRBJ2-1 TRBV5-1 ASSRRTGDYNEQF
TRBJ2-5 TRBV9 ASSVGGRGETQY
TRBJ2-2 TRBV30 AWSARRGDTGELF
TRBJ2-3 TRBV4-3 ASSQNPGLAATDTQY
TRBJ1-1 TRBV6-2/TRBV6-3 ASSPQGAGAEAF
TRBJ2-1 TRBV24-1 ATKETGDNEQF
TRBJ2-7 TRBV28 ASSFYYGLAARSSYEQY
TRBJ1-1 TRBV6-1 ASSEQWGRVGAAF
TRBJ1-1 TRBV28 ASAGLTGGNTEAF